This TCR beta chain is from a study of shared clonotypes between healthy human individuals. Whole-study findings and limits: The naive CD4 repertoires of four donors were compared, and roughly 5.1% of clonotypes were shared. Represented genetic and exposure-history diversity was restricted by having few donors.

As regards this clone: Its antigen is still unknown.

It was roughly 190 ng DNA, approximately 28,000 T cell genomes, that sorted-subset replicate PCRs used. Measured with immunoSEQ multiplex PCR; TCRdb has only the in-frame clones, and not every one. The sample contains fewer than 2.5 million clones, 93% of which appear only once. This CDR3 region has 13 residues. CDR1 and CDR2 from the germline V gene are SQVTM and ANQGSEA. The V gene lost 2 bases and the J gene lost 0 bases, with 7 bases spanning the gap. This sequence was found in a man between 18 and 29 years old in good health. Some clones in this sample may be carry-over from other donors' samples. Sequencing used naive CD4+ T cells from PBMCs. The sample's subset: CD45RA+ positively selected. V usage is TRBV29-1 and J usage is TRBJ1-1; D not certain. The DNA for the CDR3 is TGCAGCGTTGAACCCTTAATGAACACTGAAGCTTTCTTT. This translates into CSVEPLMNTEAFF.